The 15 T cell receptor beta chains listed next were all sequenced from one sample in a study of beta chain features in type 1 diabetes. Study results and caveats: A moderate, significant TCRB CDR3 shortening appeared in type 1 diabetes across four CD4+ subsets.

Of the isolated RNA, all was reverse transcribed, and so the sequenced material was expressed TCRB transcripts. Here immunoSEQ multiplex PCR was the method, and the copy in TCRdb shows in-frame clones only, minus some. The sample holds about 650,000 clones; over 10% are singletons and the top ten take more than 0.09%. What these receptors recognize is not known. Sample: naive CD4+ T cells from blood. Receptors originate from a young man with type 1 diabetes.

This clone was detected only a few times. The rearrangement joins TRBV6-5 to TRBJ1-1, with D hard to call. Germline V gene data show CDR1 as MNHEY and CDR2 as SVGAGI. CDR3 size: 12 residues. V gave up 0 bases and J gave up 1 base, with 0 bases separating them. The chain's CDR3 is CASSYSNTEAFF. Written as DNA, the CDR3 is TGTGCCAGCAGTTACTCGAACACTGAAGCTTTCTTT.

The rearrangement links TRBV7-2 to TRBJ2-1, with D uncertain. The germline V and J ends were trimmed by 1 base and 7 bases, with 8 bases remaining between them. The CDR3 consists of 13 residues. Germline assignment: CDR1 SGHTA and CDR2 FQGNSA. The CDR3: CASSLVRPNEQFF. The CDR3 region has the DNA TGTGCCAGCAGCTTAGTCCGTCCGAATGAGCAGTTCTTC.

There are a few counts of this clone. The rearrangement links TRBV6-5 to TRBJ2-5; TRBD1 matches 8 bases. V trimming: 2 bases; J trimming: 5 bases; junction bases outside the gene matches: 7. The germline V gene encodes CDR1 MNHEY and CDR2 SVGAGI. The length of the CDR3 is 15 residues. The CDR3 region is CASSYLTGEFETQYF. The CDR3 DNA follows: TGTGCCAGCAGTTACCTGACAGGGGAATTTGAGACCCAGTACTTC.

Here the CDR3 reads CASSLHRGSTDTQYF. The DNA of the CDR3 is TGTGCCAGCAGCTTACACAGGGGGAGCACAGATACGCAGTATTTT. The chain couples TRBV11-2 to TRBJ2-3; 8 bases line up with TRBD1. The CDR3 is made up of 15 amino acids. V lost 2 bases and J lost 0; bases outside the gene matches: 1. Germline CDR1 and CDR2: SGHAT and FQNNGV.

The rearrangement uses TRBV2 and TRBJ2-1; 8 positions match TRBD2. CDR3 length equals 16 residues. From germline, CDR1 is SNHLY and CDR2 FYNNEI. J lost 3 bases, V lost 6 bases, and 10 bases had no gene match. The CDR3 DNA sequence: TGTGCCAGCAGCGAACAGGGCGGGGGGAACTACAATGAGCAGTTCTTC. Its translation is CASSEQGGGNYNEQFF. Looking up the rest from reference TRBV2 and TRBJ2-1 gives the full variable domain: EPEVTQTPSHQVTQMGQEVILRCVPISNHLYFYWYRQILGQKVEFLVSFYNNEISEKSEIFDDQFSVERPDGSNFTLKIRSTKLEDSAMYFCASSEQGGGNYNEQFFGPGTRLTVL.

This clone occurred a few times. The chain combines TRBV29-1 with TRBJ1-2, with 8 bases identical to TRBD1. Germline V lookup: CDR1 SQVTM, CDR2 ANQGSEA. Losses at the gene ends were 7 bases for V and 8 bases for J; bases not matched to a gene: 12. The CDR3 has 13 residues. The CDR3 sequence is CSAGGASSSGYTF. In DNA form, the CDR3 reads TGCAGCGCAGGGGGCGCGTCGTCGTCCGGCTACACCTTC. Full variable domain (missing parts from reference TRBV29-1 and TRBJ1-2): SAVISQKPSRDICQRGTSLTIQCQVDSQVTMMFWYRQQPGQSLTLIATANQGSEATYESGFVIDKFPISRPNLTFSTLTVSNMSPEDSSIYLCSAGGASSSGYTFGSGTRLTVV.

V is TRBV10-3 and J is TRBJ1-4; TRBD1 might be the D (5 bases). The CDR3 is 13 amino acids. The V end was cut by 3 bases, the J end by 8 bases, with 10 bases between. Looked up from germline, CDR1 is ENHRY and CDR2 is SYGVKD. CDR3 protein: CAISDGGDEKLFF. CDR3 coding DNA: TGTGCCATCAGTGACGGAGGGGACGAAAAACTGTTTTTT.

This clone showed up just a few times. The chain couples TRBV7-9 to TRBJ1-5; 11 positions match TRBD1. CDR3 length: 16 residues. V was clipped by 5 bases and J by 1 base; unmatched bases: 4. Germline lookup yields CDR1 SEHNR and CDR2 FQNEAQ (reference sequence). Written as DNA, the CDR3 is TGTGCCAGCAGCCGGACAGGGGGCGCCAGCAATCAGCCCCAGCATTTT. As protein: CASSRTGGASNQPQHF. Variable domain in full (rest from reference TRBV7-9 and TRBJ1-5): DTGVSQNPRHKITKRGQNVTFRCDPISEHNRLYWYRQTLGQGPEFLTYFQNEAQLEKSRLLSDRFSAERPKGSFSTLEIQRTEQGDSAMYLCASSRTGGASNQPQHFGDGTRLSIL.

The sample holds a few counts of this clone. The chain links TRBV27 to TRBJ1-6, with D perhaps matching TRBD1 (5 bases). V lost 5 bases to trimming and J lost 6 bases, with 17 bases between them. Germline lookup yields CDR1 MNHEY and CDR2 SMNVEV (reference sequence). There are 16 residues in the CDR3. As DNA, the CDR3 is TGTGCCAGCAGTCAGTTTGGGGCAGGGAGTAATTCACCCCTCCACTTT. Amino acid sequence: CASSQFGAGSNSPLHF.

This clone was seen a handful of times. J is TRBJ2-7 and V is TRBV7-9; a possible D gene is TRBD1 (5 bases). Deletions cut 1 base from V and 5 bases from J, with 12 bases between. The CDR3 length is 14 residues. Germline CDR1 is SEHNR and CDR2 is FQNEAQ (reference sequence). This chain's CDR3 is CASSLEWGPNEQYF. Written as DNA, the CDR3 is TGTGCCAGCAGCTTAGAGTGGGGCCCGAACGAGCAGTACTTC.

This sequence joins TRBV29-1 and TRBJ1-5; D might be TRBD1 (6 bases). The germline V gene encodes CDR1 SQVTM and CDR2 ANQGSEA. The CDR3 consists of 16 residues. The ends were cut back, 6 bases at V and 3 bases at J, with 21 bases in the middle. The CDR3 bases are TGCAGCGTCGCCTCCGGACAGAGCGGCGACAATCAGCCCCAGCATTTT. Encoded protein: CSVASGQSGDNQPQHF.

This CDR3 reads CASSSTGPENYGYTF. In DNA, the CDR3 is TGTGCCAGCAGTTCAACCGGGCCGGAAAACTATGGCTACACCTTC. The chain links TRBV2 to TRBJ1-2; D is ambiguous. Trimming took off 5 bases at V and 2 bases at J, with 15 bases between the two ends. Germline values: CDR1 SNHLY, CDR2 FYNNEI. The CDR3 is made up of 15 amino acids.

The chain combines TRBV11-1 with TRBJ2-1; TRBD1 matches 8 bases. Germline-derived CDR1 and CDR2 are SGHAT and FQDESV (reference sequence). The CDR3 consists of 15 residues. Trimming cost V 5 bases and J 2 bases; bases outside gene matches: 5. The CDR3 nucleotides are TGTGCCAGCAGCCCTCGACAGGGGACCTACAATGAGCAGTTCTTC. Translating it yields CASSPRQGTYNEQFF.

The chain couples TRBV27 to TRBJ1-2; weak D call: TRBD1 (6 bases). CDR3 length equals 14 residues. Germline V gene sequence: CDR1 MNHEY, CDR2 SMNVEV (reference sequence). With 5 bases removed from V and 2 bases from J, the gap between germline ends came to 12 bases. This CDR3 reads CASSREGGNYGYTF. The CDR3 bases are TGTGCCAGCAGTCGAGAAGGGGGAAACTATGGCTACACCTTC.

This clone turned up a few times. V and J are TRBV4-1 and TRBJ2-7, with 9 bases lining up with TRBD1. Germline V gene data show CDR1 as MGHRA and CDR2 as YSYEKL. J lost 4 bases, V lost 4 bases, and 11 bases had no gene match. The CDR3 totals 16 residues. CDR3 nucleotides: TGCGCCAGCAGCCGGAATCCGGGACAGGGTTTTTACGAGCAGTACTTC. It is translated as CASSRNPGQGFYEQYF.